The rows below give T cell receptor beta chains drawn from one sample of a study of blood T cell repertoires in COVID-19. Clones were sequenced by immunoSEQ multiplex PCR, and TCRdb holds only the in-frame ones, with some missing. The sample yields about 380,000 clones, around 91% seen once. The source material was peripheral blood. The source of these receptors is a man aged 18 to 29 with active or convalescent COVID-19. Both conserved end residues are part of each CDR3. Each record gives: J gene, CDR3 length, clone size, D gene, V gene, CDR3 protein, CDR3 DNA. A D gene is named only where the DNA matches it firmly. Clone size is shown for a subset of rows, as once, few, many or a class of expanded clone.

TRBJ1-6 13 - - TRBV7-9 CASSSTDNSPLHF TGTGCCAGCAGCTCCACAGATAATTCACCCCTCCACTTT
TRBJ2-3 15 - - TRBV9 CASSGLPTRTDTQYF TGTGCCAGCAGCGGACTGCCTACTAGGACAGATACGCAGTATTTT
TRBJ2-2 12 - - TRBV7-9 CASSPYTGELFF TGTGCCAGCAGCCCGTACACCGGGGAGCTGTTTTTT
TRBJ2-5 14 - TRBD2 TRBV5-1 CASRLTSGQETQYF TGCGCCAGCAGACTAACTAGCGGCCAAGAGACCCAGTACTTC
TRBJ1-6 14 - - TRBV20-1 CSASGWADNSPLHF TGCAGTGCTAGTGGTTGGGCCGATAATTCACCCCTCCACTTT
TRBJ1-3 13 - - TRBV28 CASSLLQGNTIYF TGTGCCAGCAGTTTGTTGCAGGGAAACACCATATATTTT
TRBJ2-7 16 - TRBD2 TRBV7-2 CASSLAGGDYGYEQYF TGTGCCAGCAGCTTAGCGGGGGGGGATTACGGCTACGAGCAGTACTTC
TRBJ2-3 17 - - TRBV6-4 CASSPGSAGRYTDTQYF TGTGCCAGCAGTCCGGGGTCGGCGGGGCGATACACAGATACGCAGTATTTT
TRBJ1-5 13 - - TRBV27 CASSLQGNQPQHF TGTGCCAGCAGTTTACAGGGGAATCAGCCCCAGCATTTT
TRBJ2-3 16 - TRBD1 TRBV7-3 CASSLVGQGLGNTQYF TGTGCCAGCAGCTTAGTCGGACAGGGGCTCGGGAATACGCAGTATTTT
TRBJ1-4 15 - - TRBV28 CASSHPDRINEKLFF TGTGCCAGCAGCCACCCAGACAGAATTAATGAAAAACTGTTTTTT
TRBJ1-5 15 - - TRBV4-1 CASSQESRESQPQHF TGCGCCAGCAGCCAAGAGTCGAGGGAAAGCCAGCCCCAGCATTTT
TRBJ1-4 14 - - TRBV5-1 CASREVINNEKLFF TGCGCCAGCAGGGAGGTGATAAATAATGAAAAACTGTTTTTT
TRBJ2-7 14 - - TRBV28 CASTQEGIRIEQYF TGTGCCAGCACCCAGGAGGGGATTAGGATCGAGCAGTACTTC
TRBJ2-7 16 - - TRBV6-2/TRBV6-3 CASSDPGGGNSYEQYF TGTGCCAGCAGTGACCCCGGCGGCGGAAATTCCTACGAGCAGTACTTC
TRBJ2-3 15 - TRBD2 TRBV28 CASSPGTSFTDTQYF TGTGCCAGCAGTCCTGGGACTAGCTTCACAGATACGCAGTATTTT
TRBJ1-3 16 - - TRBV7-2 CASSLTRVGLGNTIYF TGTGCCAGCAGCTTAACGAGGGTGGGATTGGGAAACACCATATATTTT
TRBJ2-1 11 - - TRBV12-3/TRBV12-4 CASSLTREQFF TGTGCCAGCAGCCTGACGAGGGAGCAGTTCTTC
TRBJ2-7 13 - - TRBV2 CASRRDGTYEQYF TGTGCCAGCAGGCGGGACGGTACCTACGAGCAGTACTTC
TRBJ2-3 11 - - TRBV18 CASSYRDTQYF TGTGCCAGCTCGTACCGGGATACGCAGTATTTT
TRBJ2-7 12 - TRBD1 TRBV29-1 CSVDWDRDEQYF TGCAGCGTTGATTGGGACAGGGACGAGCAGTACTTC
TRBJ2-1 14 - - TRBV2 CASSAGGSYNEQFF TGTGCCAGCAGTGCCGGGGGCTCCTACAATGAGCAGTTCTTC
TRBJ1-3 15 - - TRBV5-6 CASSSRRSSGNTIYF TGTGCCAGCAGTTCCAGACGGAGCTCTGGAAACACCATATATTTT
TRBJ1-1 15 - TRBD1 TRBV19 CASSSGRGRITEAFF TGTGCCAGTAGTTCCGGCAGGGGGCGGATCACTGAAGCTTTCTTT
TRBJ2-2 18 - TRBD1 TRBV19 CASSMSSGTETYTGELFF TGTGCCAGTAGTATGTCCTCGGGGACAGAGACCTACACCGGGGAGCTGTTTTTT
TRBJ2-7 16 - TRBD2 TRBV7-9 CASSHWVLAGGYEQYF TGTGCCAGCAGCCATTGGGTGTTAGCGGGGGGCTACGAGCAGTACTTC
TRBJ1-1 17 - - TRBV19 CASSINLWTVSNTEAFF TGTGCCAGTAGTATCAACCTATGGACAGTTTCGAACACTGAAGCTTTCTTT
TRBJ1-2 14 few - TRBV9 CASSVFSGNYGYTF TGTGCCAGCAGCGTATTTTCAGGGAACTATGGCTACACCTTC
TRBJ2-2 15 - - TRBV25-1 CASSGGVWDTGELFF TGTGCCAGCAGTGGCGGGGTTTGGGACACCGGGGAGCTGTTTTTT
TRBJ1-1 14 - - TRBV18 CASSPPGLNTEAFF TGTGCCAGCTCACCACCGGGCCTGAACACTGAAGCTTTCTTT
TRBJ1-1 13 once - TRBV6-5 CASSYDSPSRAFF TGTGCCAGCAGTTACGATTCGCCTTCGCGAGCTTTCTTT
TRBJ2-2 14 - - TRBV7-2 CASAAGTNTGELFF TGTGCCAGTGCGGCGGGGACGAACACCGGGGAGCTGTTTTTT
TRBJ1-2 13 few - TRBV7-3 CASSLSPGDGYTF TGTGCCAGCAGCTTGTCCCCGGGGGATGGCTACACCTTC
TRBJ1-2 14 - - TRBV15 CATSRDKAGYGYTF TGTGCCACCAGCAGAGATAAGGCGGGCTATGGCTACACCTTC
TRBJ1-3 15 - TRBD1 TRBV7-6 CASSLGQGAGNTIYF TGTGCCAGCAGCTTAGGCCAGGGGGCTGGAAACACCATATATTTT
TRBJ1-5 14 - - TRBV15 CATSTRTGNQPQHF TGTGCCACCAGCACGCGGACAGGCAATCAGCCCCAGCATTTT
TRBJ2-3 18 - TRBD2 TRBV27 CASSLIPGVAGGTDTQYF TGTGCCAGCAGTCTTATCCCCGGGGTAGCGGGAGGCACAGATACGCAGTATTTT
TRBJ2-1 13 - - TRBV30 CAWIESRGNEQFF TGTGCCTGGATAGAATCCAGGGGCAATGAGCAGTTCTTC
TRBJ2-3 15 - TRBD2 TRBV28 CASSPSGGATDTQYF TGTGCCAGCAGCCCTAGCGGGGGGGCAACAGATACGCAGTATTTT
TRBJ2-1 18 - TRBD2 TRBV10-3 CAISDPPGGGISYNEQFF TGTGCCATCAGTGACCCTCCCGGGGGGGGAATCTCCTACAATGAGCAGTTCTTC
TRBJ1-5 15 once - TRBV6-2/TRBV6-3 CASSPSAGGGQPQHF TGTGCCAGCAGTCCCTCGGCTGGGGGCGGTCAGCCCCAGCATTTT
TRBJ2-7 16 - - TRBV12-2 CASRLAKGQRIYEQYF TGTGCAAGTCGCTTAGCGAAGGGACAGAGAATCTACGAGCAGTACTTC
TRBJ2-2 14 - - TRBV6-6 CASSLPTATGELFF TGTGCCAGCAGCCTTCCGACTGCTACCGGGGAGCTGTTTTTT
TRBJ1-2 15 - TRBD1 TRBV7-9 CASRIPRQGGYGYTF TGTGCCAGCAGGATCCCCCGACAGGGTGGCTATGGCTACACCTTC
TRBJ2-5 14 - - TRBV18 CASSPPGLQETQYF TGTGCCAGCTCACCACCGGGACTTCAGGAGACCCAGTACTTC
TRBJ2-1 15 - - TRBV4-3 CASSRVTGFYNEQFF TGCGCCAGCAGCCGCGTAACGGGGTTTTACAATGAGCAGTTCTTC
TRBJ2-5 11 - - TRBV6-6 CASSLKETQYF TGTGCCAGCAGTTTAAAAGAGACCCAGTACTTC
TRBJ1-6 15 - - TRBV11-2 CASSLEGQWNSPLHF TGTGCCAGCAGCTTAGAGGGCCAGTGGAATTCACCCCTCCACTTT
TRBJ1-5 13 - TRBD1 TRBV12-3/TRBV12-4 CASSGQGNQPQHF TGTGCCAGCAGCGGACAGGGCAATCAGCCCCAGCATTTT
TRBJ2-7 18 few TRBD2 TRBV20-1 CSASSVSGREWGSYEQYF TGCAGTGCTAGTTCGGTTAGCGGGAGGGAATGGGGCTCCTACGAGCAGTACTTC
TRBJ2-5 14 - - TRBV7-2 CASSLWAQQETQYF TGTGCCAGCAGCTTATGGGCGCAGCAAGAGACCCAGTACTTC
TRBJ1-2 14 - TRBD1 TRBV6-2/TRBV6-3 CASSYQTGIYGYTF TGTGCCAGCAGTTACCAGACAGGGATCTATGGCTACACCTTC
TRBJ2-1 15 few TRBD2 TRBV25-1 CASRGSGRDYNEQFF TGTGCCAGCAGGGGAAGCGGGAGGGACTACAATGAGCAGTTCTTC
TRBJ2-3 12 - TRBD2 TRBV12-3/TRBV12-4 CATSGISDTQYF TGTGCCACTAGCGGAATCTCAGATACGCAGTATTTT
TRBJ2-1 14 - - TRBV9 CASSSGVGVGEQFF TGTGCCAGCAGTAGTGGAGTCGGCGTCGGTGAGCAGTTCTTC
TRBJ1-4 15 - - TRBV7-6 CASSLSGLWNEKLFF TGTGCCAGCAGCTTAAGTGGCCTTTGGAATGAAAAACTGTTTTTT
TRBJ2-7 15 - TRBD1 TRBV11-2 CASSYTGGPDYEQYF TGTGCCAGCAGCTACACAGGGGGCCCAGACTACGAGCAGTACTTC
TRBJ2-4 14 - - TRBV29-1 CSVQGVLAKNIQYF TGCAGCGTTCAGGGTGTTCTAGCCAAAAACATTCAGTACTTC